The entry below gives a single T cell receptor beta chain sequence along with its context. CDR3 length: 17 amino acids. V lost 6 bases to trimming and J lost 2 bases; unmatched junction nucleotides: 12. Per the germline V gene, CDR1 is LNHDA and CDR2 is SQIVND (reference sequence). The primer mix had 60 Vbeta and 13 Jbeta primers. Profiling relied on immunoSEQ multiplex PCR, and the TCRdb table lists in-frame clones only, not all of them. The sample shows roughly 78,000 clones, and about 5% sits with its ten largest clones. These data originate in a study of cytomegalovirus exposure and HLA in healthy donors.

Specimen: PBMCs. The gene calls are TRBV19 and TRBJ2-3, with TRBD2 matching 9 bases. This clonotype originated in a man between 35 and 55 years old in good health and CMV-seronegative. In DNA form, the CDR3 reads TGTGCCAGTAGGTCTAGACTAGCGGAGTTTACCACAGATACGCAGTATTTT. Amino acid sequence: CASRSRLAEFTTDTQYF. The full variable domain, its missing parts supplied by reference TRBV19 and TRBJ2-3, is DGGITQSPKYLFRKEGQNVTLSCEQNLNHDAMYWYRQDPGQGLRLIYYSQIVNDFQKGDIAEGYSVSREKKESFPLTVTSAQKNPTAFYLCASRSRLAEFTTDTQYFGPGTRLTVL.